This TCR beta chain was sequenced for a study of T cells in Graves' hyperthyroidism and ophthalmopathy. About the study: Before treatment of any kind, peripheral blood was taken at initial diagnosis.

This clonotype came up a few times. Per germline, CDR1 SGHRS and CDR2 YFSETQ. Trimming removed 4 bases from V and 7 bases from J; junction bases left unmatched: 9. The CDR3 sequence is 14 residues long. RNA transcripts yielded amplified TCR beta CDR3 regions. The HTBI set primed first-round TCR CDR3 RT-PCR. TCRdb itself ran the multiplex PCR reads through MiXCR, one entry per CDR3 protein. This table holds 600,000 to 750,000 distinct CDR3 sequences, roughly 17% found once. Diagnoses used clinical symptoms, serum thyroxine and TRAb, thyroid ultrasound and orbital computed tomography. The PBMCs were taken from approximately 9 ml of fresh peripheral blood.

The genes are TRBV5-1 and TRBJ1-2; 8 positions match TRBD1. Sequenced sample: blood. The clonotype originates from a man between 50 and 59 years old with Graves' hyperthyroidism. The CDR3 coding sequence is TGCGCCAGCAGCCTGGAGACAGGGGCGCGTGGCTACACCTTC. It specifies CASSLETGARGYTF.